This T cell receptor (beta chain) emerged from a study of shared clonotypes between healthy human individuals. Assay used: immunoSEQ multiplex PCR; TCRdb lists only in-frame clones, some missing. The data show about 2,200,000 clones, with roughly 91% seen just once and over 1.5% held by the top ten. CD45RO-negative, CCR7-selected cells formed the naive CD8 fraction, which excluded terminally differentiated effector memory CD45RA+ cells. CDR3 length: 11 amino acids. The V end was cut by 6 bases, the J end by 8 bases, with 10 bases between. CDR1 and CDR2 from the germline V gene are MDHEN and SYDVKM. The sequence derives from a young man in good health. Some clones in this sample may be carry-over from other donors' samples. This sequence joins TRBV28 and TRBJ1-1; D may be TRBD1 (6 bases). Sequencing used naive CD8+ T cells from PBMCs. The CDR3 nucleotides are TGTGCCAGCAGGGCACAGGGAGAAGCTTTCTTT. Translation: CASRAQGEAFF.